The next 19 T cell receptor beta chains were all read from a single sample in a study of T cells after yellow fever vaccination. TCRdb fed the 5' RACE reads into MiXCR, producing one record per CDR3 protein. The table includes 300,000 to 350,000 distinct CDR3 sequences, roughly 4.3% detected once. The material sequenced was PBMCs, taken 15 days after the yellow fever booster vaccination. Receptors originate from a man aged 18-30 years who received the YFV17D yellow fever vaccine.

This clonotype came up many times. The chain employs TRBV9 and TRBJ1-5; 11 bases are a match to TRBD1. The CDR3 contains 15 residues. Germline trimming cut 4 bases from V and 4 bases from J; bases unmatched to any gene: 4. Germline V gives CDR1 SGDLS, CDR2 YYNGEE. The CDR3 loop reads CASSRGDRGNQPQHF. In DNA, the CDR3 is TGTGCCAGCAGCCGAGGGGACAGGGGGAATCAGCCCCAGCATTTT.

CDR3 DNA sequence: TGTGCCAGCAGTTCCTCGGGGGTTAGCGGGTACAATGAGCAGTTCTTC. Its protein product is CASSSSGVSGYNEQFF. The chain employs TRBV27 and TRBJ2-1, with 7 bases identical to TRBD2. CDR1 is MNHEY, CDR2 SMNVEV, per germline (reference sequence). CDR3 length: 16 residues. Germline trimming cut 4 bases from V and 4 bases from J; bases unmatched to any gene: 10.

The rearrangement links TRBV25-1 to TRBJ1-1, with a possible D match to TRBD1 (5 bases). The V and J ends lost 4 bases and 3 bases respectively, with 6 bases between them. The CDR3 consists of 12 residues. Per the germline V gene, CDR1 is MGHDK and CDR2 is SYGVNS. The CDR3 is CASSGQYTEAFF. The DNA for the CDR3 is TGTGCCAGCAGTGGACAGTACACTGAAGCTTTCTTT. Supplemented by reference TRBV25-1 and TRBJ1-1, the full variable domain reads EADIYQTPRYLVIGTGKKITLECSQTMGHDKMYWYQQDPGMELHLIHYSYGVNSTEKGDLSSESTVSRIRTEHFPLTLESARPSHTSQYLCASSGQYTEAFFGQGTRLTVV.

This clonotype was counted a few times. The chain uses TRBV6-1 and TRBJ1-6; D gene unclear. The CDR3 extends over 13 amino acids. V was trimmed by 3 bases and J by 10 bases, leaving 10 bases between them. In germline, CDR1 is MNHNS, CDR2 SASEGT. The CDR3 here is CASSDLDLSPLHF. DNA for the CDR3: TGTGCCAGCAGTGATCTAGACCTATCACCCCTCCACTTT.

The chain is built from TRBV3-1 and TRBJ2-1; D call uncertain. V was shortened by 3 bases and J by 0 bases, with 12 bases between the two germline ends. The CDR3 is 16 amino acids. Per the germline V gene, CDR1 is LGHDT and CDR2 is YNNKEL (reference sequence). Here the CDR3 DNA reads TGTGCCAGCAGCCAGTACGAAGCTGGCTCCTACAATGAGCAGTTCTTC. This codes for CASSQYEAGSYNEQFF.

This clonotype occurred many times. The chain employs TRBV12-3 or TRBV12-4 and TRBJ2-7; no reliable D call. V lost 7 bases and J lost 0, with 10 bases in between. The CDR3 contains 13 residues. The CDR3 reads CASTRRSSYEQYF. CDR3 in DNA: TGTGCCAGCACCCGCCGGAGCTCCTACGAGCAGTACTTC.

This clonotype was detected many times. This rearrangement joins TRBV12-3 or TRBV12-4 to TRBJ2-3, with D perhaps TRBD1 or TRBD2 (5 bases each). CDR3 length equals 14 residues. Trimming left V 3 bases short and J 4 bases short, with 11 bases between. CDR3 residues: CASSFSWGSDTQYF. The DNA of the CDR3 is TGTGCCAGCAGTTTCTCATGGGGGTCAGATACGCAGTATTTT.

This clonotype was seen many times. The rearrangement links TRBV12-3 or TRBV12-4 to TRBJ1-1; weak D call: TRBD1 (5 bases). The CDR3 runs to 19 residues. V was pared by 2 bases and J by 0 bases, with 22 bases between. CDR3 sequence (DNA): TGTGCCAGCAGTTTAAGTCGAGCGTGGCTCACAGGCTTGAACACTGAAGCTTTCTTT. Protein sequence: CASSLSRAWLTGLNTEAFF.

J is TRBJ1-1 and V is TRBV5-4; D is unclear. This CDR3 is built from 15 residues. Trimming removed 3 bases from V and 1 base from J, with 13 bases in between. Germline V CDR1 and CDR2: SGHNT, YYREEE (reference sequence). The CDR3 nucleotides are TGTGCCAGCAGCTCCCCGAGAGTACAGAACACTGAAGCTTTCTTT. Amino acids: CASSSPRVQNTEAFF.

The V gene is TRBV12-3 or TRBV12-4, the J gene TRBJ2-5; D is unresolved. The length of the CDR3 is 12 residues. With 2 bases removed from V and 4 bases from J, the gap between germline ends came to 5 bases. DNA of the CDR3: TGTGCCAGCAGTTTACCCCCAGAGACCCAGTACTTC. It translates to CASSLPPETQYF.

This clonotype was seen repeatedly, ten times or more. The chain couples TRBV7-3 to TRBJ2-2, with D tentatively TRBD1 (5 bases). This CDR3 is 15 amino acids long. Germline-derived CDR1 and CDR2 are SGHTA and FQGTGA. Trimming took off 6 bases at V and 5 bases at J, with 16 bases between the two ends. The CDR3 loop reads CASSPRQGGTGELFF. In DNA, the CDR3 is TGTGCCAGCAGTCCCCGGCAGGGTGGTACCGGGGAGCTGTTTTTT.

This clonotype was counted a few times. The gene calls are TRBV7-2 and TRBJ1-1; 10 nucleotides align to TRBD1. The CDR3 extends over 15 amino acids. J gave up 4 bases and V 5 bases, and 7 bases lay outside the gene matches. Germline V gene data show CDR1 as SGHTA and CDR2 as FQGNSA. CDR3 nucleotide sequence: TGTGCCAGCAGCCCCCAGACAGGGGGCGGCACTGAAGCTTTCTTT. Its protein is CASSPQTGGGTEAFF.

This clonotype was counted at least ten times. The CDR3 spells CASSWGDRGTHGYTF. DNA of the CDR3: TGTGCCAGCAGCTGGGGGGACAGGGGGACTCATGGCTACACCTTC. The chain combines TRBV5-6 with TRBJ1-2, with TRBD1 matching 11 bases. The CDR3 contains 15 residues. V was pared by 3 bases and J by 6 bases, with 7 bases of the junction left unmatched. CDR1 is SGHDT and CDR2 is YYEEEE in the germline V gene. Full variable domain (remainder filled in from reference TRBV5-6 and TRBJ1-2): DAGVTQSPTHLIKTRGQQVTLRCSPKSGHDTVSWYQQALGQGPQFIFQYYEEEERQRGNFPDRFSGHQFPNYSSELNVNALLLGDSALYLCASSWGDRGTHGYTFGSGTRLTVV.

Worth noting for this clonotype: This may be a read error, as it is one base from a much larger clone. The CDR3, as DNA: TGTGCCAGCAGTGGTAGGGGGGAAGAGACCCAGTACTTC. This sequence encodes CASSGRGEETQYF. The chain combines TRBV2 with TRBJ2-5, with D possibly being TRBD1 or TRBD2 (6 bases each). From germline, CDR1 is SNHLY and CDR2 FYNNEI. The CDR3 covers 13 residues. With 4 bases removed from V and 3 bases from J, the gap between germline ends came to 9 bases.

This clonotype was counted a few times. The chain links TRBV12-3 or TRBV12-4 to TRBJ2-1, with D hard to call. The V and J ends lost 4 bases and 8 bases respectively, with 18 bases between them. The CDR3 consists of 15 residues. The CDR3 bases are TGTGCCAGCAGTTCCCAATCTAGTACGCATTATGAGCAGTTCTTC. The encoded protein is CASSSQSSTHYEQFF.

Many counts were recorded for this clonotype. The chain links TRBV5-1 to TRBJ2-1; D perhaps matches TRBD2 (6 bases). The CDR3 extends over 13 amino acids. Per germline, CDR1 SGHRS and CDR2 YFSETQ. Trimming took off 4 bases at V and 8 bases at J, with 13 bases between the two ends. CDR3 DNA sequence: TGCGCCAGCAGCCGTCGCGGAGGGGATGAGCAGTTCTTC. This translates into CASSRRGGDEQFF.

Ten or more counts support this clonotype. This chain links TRBV7-9 with TRBJ2-5; weak D call: TRBD1 (5 bases). The CDR3 loop spans 16 amino acids. V was cut by 0 bases and J by 4 bases, with 15 bases left in between. CDR1 is SEHNR, CDR2 FQNEAQ, per germline (reference sequence). The CDR3 reads CASSLAPPGYGETQYF. In nucleotides, the CDR3 is TGTGCCAGCAGCTTAGCTCCCCCAGGGTATGGAGAGACCCAGTACTTC.

At least ten counts were recorded for this clonotype. The chain carries TRBV5-1 and TRBJ2-1; a possible D gene is TRBD1 (6 bases). The CDR3 has 15 amino acids. The V gene's germline CDR1 is SGHRS and CDR2 YFSETQ. V was trimmed by 4 bases and J by 2 bases, leaving 13 bases between them. The CDR3 region has the DNA TGCGCCAGCAGCCCGCTTGGGGGCACCTACAATGAGCAGTTCTTC. Amino acid sequence: CASSPLGGTYNEQFF.

The table lists this clonotype with many counts. The V and J genes are TRBV4-1 and TRBJ2-1; no clear D gene. Germline V gene lookup returns CDR1 MGHRA and CDR2 YSYEKL. V was clipped by 5 bases and J by 3 bases, with 8 bases between them. This CDR3 contains 13 residues. CDR3 in DNA: TGCGCCAGCAGCGCGAGAGTCTACAATGAGCAGTTCTTC. Translated: CASSARVYNEQFF.